This TCR beta chain was captured by sequencing in a study of response to subunit inactivated influenza vaccine. Study-wide findings and caveats: Authors suggested few new T cells are recruited by each seasonal influenza vaccination.

TCRdb re-called the RT-PCR reads through MiXCR, storing one row per CDR3 protein. The table includes just over 300,000 distinct CDR3 sequences, just over 20% detected once. The CDR3 spans 14 residues. The V segment lost 2 bases and the J segment 4 bases; nucleotides outside the gene matches: 4. CDR1 SGHAT and CDR2 FQNNGV come from the germline V gene. As regards this clonotype: Its cognate antigen is unknown.

The sample in question was PBMCs from blood, obtained 21 months after vaccination. This chain joins TRBV11-2 and TRBJ1-1, with 7 nucleotides matching TRBD1. The TCR comes from a man aged 45 to 75 who received an inactivated influenza vaccine. The CDR3 region has the DNA TGTGCCAGCAGCTTAAAAGGGGGCGGCACTGAAGCTTTCTTT. Residues: CASSLKGGGTEAFF.